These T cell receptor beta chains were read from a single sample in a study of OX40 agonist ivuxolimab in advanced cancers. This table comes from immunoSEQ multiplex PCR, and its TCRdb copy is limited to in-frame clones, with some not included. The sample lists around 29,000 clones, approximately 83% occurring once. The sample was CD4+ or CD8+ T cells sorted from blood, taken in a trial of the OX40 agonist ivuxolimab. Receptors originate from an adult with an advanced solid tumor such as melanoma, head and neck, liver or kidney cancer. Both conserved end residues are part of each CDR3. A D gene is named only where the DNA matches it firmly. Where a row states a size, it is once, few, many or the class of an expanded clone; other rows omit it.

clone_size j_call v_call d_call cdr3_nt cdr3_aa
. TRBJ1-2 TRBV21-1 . TGTGCCAGCAGCAAAGAGATAGGGGGCCGCTCGCTTTATGGCTACACCTTC CASSKEIGGRSLYGYTF
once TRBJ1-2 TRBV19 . TGTGCCAGTAATCCCTCGGGGACTTATATCGACAGTCTCTATGGCTACACCTTC CASNPSGTYIDSLYGYTF
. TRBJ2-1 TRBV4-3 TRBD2 TGCGCCAGCAGCCAAGATTTGGGCCTCACTAGCGGGGGATACAATGAGCAGTTCTTC CASSQDLGLTSGGYNEQFF
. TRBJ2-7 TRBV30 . TGTGCCTGGAGTGTAGTCACAACAAGGGAGCAGTACTTC CAWSVVTTREQYF
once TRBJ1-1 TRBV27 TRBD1 TGTGCCAGCAGCGAAATAGGGGGCTCTTGGTACACTGAAGCTTTCTTT CASSEIGGSWYTEAFF
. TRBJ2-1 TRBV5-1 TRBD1 TGCGCCAGCACCCCATGGACAGGGACCGATGAGCAGTTCTTC CASTPWTGTDEQFF
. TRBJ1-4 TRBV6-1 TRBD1 TGTGCCAGCAGTCCCCCGGGACAGGGGGTTGAAAAACTGTTTTTT CASSPPGQGVEKLFF
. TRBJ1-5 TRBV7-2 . TGTGCCAGCAGCCCCCTAGGGGGGGCGGGACAGCCCCAGCATTTT CASSPLGGAGQPQHF
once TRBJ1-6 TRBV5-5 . TGTGCCAGCAGCTTTTATCTCCCGGCCGCTAATTCACCCCTCCACTTT CASSFYLPAANSPLHF
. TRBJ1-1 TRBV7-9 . TGTGCCAGCAGCTTAGGGTACACTGAAGCTTTCTTT CASSLGYTEAFF
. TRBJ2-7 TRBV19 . TGTGCCAGTAGTAGCACAGGGTACACTTACGAGCAGTACTTC CASSSTGYTYEQYF
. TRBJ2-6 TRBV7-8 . TGTGCCAGCGGGGGGCCAGTCTCTGGGGCCAACGTCCTGACTTTC CASGGPVSGANVLTF
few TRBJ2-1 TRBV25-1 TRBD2 TGTGCCAGCAACTTGGGACTACAGAATGAGCAGTTCTTC CASNLGLQNEQFF
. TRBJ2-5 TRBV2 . TGTGCCAACAGGGTCCAAGAGACCCAGTACTTC CANRVQETQYF
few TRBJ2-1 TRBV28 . TGTGCCAGCAAATACCACCTCCCTATTGGGGATGAGCAGTTCTTC CASKYHLPIGDEQFF
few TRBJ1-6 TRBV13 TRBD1 TGTGCCAGCAGCTCCGGACAGGCGAGCAATAATTCACCCCTCCACTTT CASSSGQASNNSPLHF
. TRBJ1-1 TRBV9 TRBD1 TGTGCCAGCAGCGGGACAGGGGGCCCCACGAACACTGAAGCTTTCTTT CASSGTGGPTNTEAFF
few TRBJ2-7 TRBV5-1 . TGCGCCAGCAGCCCGGGCCAGGGAATGGACGAGCAGTACTTC CASSPGQGMDEQYF
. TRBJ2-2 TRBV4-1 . TGCGCCAGCAGCCGTTCAGACCGGGGTACCGGGGAGCTGTTTTTT CASSRSDRGTGELFF
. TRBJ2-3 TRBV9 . TGTGCCAGCAGCTCGTCGTCAAATACGCAGTATTTT CASSSSSNTQYF
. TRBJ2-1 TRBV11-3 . TGTGCCAGCAGCTTTACCAGGGGCGATGAGCAGTTCTTC CASSFTRGDEQFF
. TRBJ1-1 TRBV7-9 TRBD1 TGTGCCAGCAGCTTAGGTTTGGACAGGGAAGCTTTCTTT CASSLGLDREAFF
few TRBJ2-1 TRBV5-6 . TGTGCCAGCAGCTTGTGGCGTTCTTGGGACAATGAGCAGTTCTTC CASSLWRSWDNEQFF
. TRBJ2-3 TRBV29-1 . TGCAGCGTTGACGAGGGGTTGAGCCCCGCAGATACGCAGTATTTT CSVDEGLSPADTQYF
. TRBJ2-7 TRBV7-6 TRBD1 TGTGCCAGCAGCTCCGGGACAGGGAAAGGATACGAGCAGTACTTC CASSSGTGKGYEQYF
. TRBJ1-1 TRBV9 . TGTGCCAGCAGCATCACAGGGAGCGTCAGAACTGAAGCTTTCTTT CASSITGSVRTEAFF
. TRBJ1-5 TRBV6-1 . TGTGCCAGCAGTGTCACAGGGTCAACCAATCAGCCCCAGCATTTT CASSVTGSTNQPQHF
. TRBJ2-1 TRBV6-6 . TGTGCCAGCAGTTACTCTGGAAACAACAATGAGCAGTTCTTC CASSYSGNNNEQFF
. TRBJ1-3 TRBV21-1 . TGTGCCAGCACCGGGACTTCTGGAAACACCATATATTTT CASTGTSGNTIYF
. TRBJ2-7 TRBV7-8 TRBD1 TGTGCCAGCAGCTTAGCCACGGACAGGCAGGGCTACGAGCAGTACTTC CASSLATDRQGYEQYF
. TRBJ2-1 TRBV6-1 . TGTGCCAGCAGTGTAACGGAAAGCTCCTACAATGAGCAGTTCTTC CASSVTESSYNEQFF
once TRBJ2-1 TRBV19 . TGTGCCAGTAGTACGGGAATCTACAATGAGCAGTTCTTC CASSTGIYNEQFF
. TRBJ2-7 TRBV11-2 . TGTGCCGTTAGTGGCCTTCGGTCCTACGAGCAGTACTTC CAVSGLRSYEQYF
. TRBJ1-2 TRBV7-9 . TGTGCCAGCAGCTTATTCCCTTTAGAGGAACTTGGCTACACCTTC CASSLFPLEELGYTF
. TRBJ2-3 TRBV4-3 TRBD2 TGCGCCAGCAGCCAAGGACTAGCGGGTACCATGGGTACGCAGTATTTT CASSQGLAGTMGTQYF
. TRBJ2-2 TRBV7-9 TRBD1 TGTGCCAGCAGCTCCTCCGGGGCGGGACAGGGGTTCAACGGGGAGCTGTTTTTT CASSSSGAGQGFNGELFF
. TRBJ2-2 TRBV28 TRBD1 TGTGCCAGCAGTTTATCCGGGACAGGGCTAGCCGGGGAGCTGTTTTTT CASSLSGTGLAGELFF
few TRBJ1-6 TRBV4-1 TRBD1 TGCGCCAGCAGCCAGGGACAGAATTCACCCCTCCACTTT CASSQGQNSPLHF
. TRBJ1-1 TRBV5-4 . TGTGCCAGCGAGGGCAGTCCGAACACTGAAGCTTTCTTT CASEGSPNTEAFF
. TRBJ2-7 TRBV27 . TGTGCCAGCAGTTTACTTGGGCAGACAAGCTCCTACGAGCAGTACTTC CASSLLGQTSSYEQYF
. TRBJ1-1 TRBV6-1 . TGTGCCAGCATGGCAACTGAAGCTTTCTTT CASMATEAFF
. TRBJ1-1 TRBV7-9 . TGTGCCAGCAGCACACTGAACACTGAAGCTTTCTTT CASSTLNTEAFF
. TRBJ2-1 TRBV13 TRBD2 TGTGCCAGCAGCGCAACCGGGACTAGCGGGGGGGCGGTCTACAATGAGCAGTTCTTC CASSATGTSGGAVYNEQFF
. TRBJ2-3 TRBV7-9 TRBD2 TGTGCCAGCAGCTCGGGACAGGGACGACTAGCGGGGTCGGATACGCAGTATTTT CASSSGQGRLAGSDTQYF
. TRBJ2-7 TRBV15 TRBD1 TGTGCCACCGCTTTGAGTGTGGGACAGGGGCTTGGAAACGAGCAGTACTTC CATALSVGQGLGNEQYF
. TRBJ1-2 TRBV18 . TGTGCCAGCGCCCCGGGTATGGGCGGCTACACCTTC CASAPGMGGYTF
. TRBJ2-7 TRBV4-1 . TGCGCCAGCAGCCCACAGGGCCCGGGGATCTCCTACGAGCAGTACTTC CASSPQGPGISYEQYF
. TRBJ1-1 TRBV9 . TGTGCCAGCAGCGTAGTGCCAGGGACTGAAGCTTTCTTT CASSVVPGTEAFF
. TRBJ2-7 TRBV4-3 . TGCGCCAGCAGCCAAGGACAGGAGTACTCCTACGAGCAGTACTTC CASSQGQEYSYEQYF
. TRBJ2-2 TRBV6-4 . TGTGCCAGCAGTACTCAAGAGGGGATGGAAGCCGGGGAGCTGTTTTTT CASSTQEGMEAGELFF
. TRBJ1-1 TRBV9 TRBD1 TGTGCCAGCAGCGCTTCCGGGACAGGTGGGTTGAACACTGAAGCTTTCTTT CASSASGTGGLNTEAFF